What follows is one T cell receptor (beta chain) and its context. Germline V gene lookup returns CDR1 DFQATT and CDR2 SNEGSKA (reference sequence). The CDR3 is 11 amino acids. Trimming shortened V by 0 bases and J by 9 bases, and 8 bases separated the two germline ends. The data were obtained in a study of blood T cell dynamics during melanoma immunotherapy. Study as a whole: First-line therapy was either pembrolizumab or nivolumab with ipilimumab for metastatic melanoma.

Described time point: pre-treatment baseline. Samples come from before therapy and from week 3 after the first blockade cycle. Disease control meant complete response, partial response or stable disease at 12 weeks. Here immunoSEQ multiplex PCR was the method, and the copy in TCRdb shows in-frame clones only, minus some. The top ten clones hold approximately 4.6% of a sample with 20,000 to 30,000 clones, 87% of them seen once. Sequences were derived from blood, sampled from a patient treated with checkpoint blockade. This chain uses TRBV20-1 with TRBJ1-2; D unclear. The sequence was collected from a human donor with melanoma. The CDR3 DNA sequence: TGCAGTGCTAGAGATGGAGGTCGCTACACCTTC. Translated: CSARDGGRYTF.